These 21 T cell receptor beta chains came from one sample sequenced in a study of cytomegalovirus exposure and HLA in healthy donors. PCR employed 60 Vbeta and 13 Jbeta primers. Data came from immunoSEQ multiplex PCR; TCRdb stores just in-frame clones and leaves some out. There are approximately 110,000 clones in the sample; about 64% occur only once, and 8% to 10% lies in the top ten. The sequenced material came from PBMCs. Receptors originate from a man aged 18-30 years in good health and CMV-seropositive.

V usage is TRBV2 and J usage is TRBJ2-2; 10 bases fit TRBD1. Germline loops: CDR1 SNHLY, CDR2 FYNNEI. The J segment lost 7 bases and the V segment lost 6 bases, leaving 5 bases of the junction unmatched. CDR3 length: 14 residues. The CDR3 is CASRDRGMFGELFF. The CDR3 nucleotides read TGTGCCAGCAGGGACAGGGGGATGTTCGGGGAGCTGTTTTTT.

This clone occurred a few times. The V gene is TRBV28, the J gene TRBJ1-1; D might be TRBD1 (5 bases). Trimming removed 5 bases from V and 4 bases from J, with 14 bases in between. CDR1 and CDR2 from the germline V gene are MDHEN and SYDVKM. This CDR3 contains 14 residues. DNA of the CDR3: TGTGCCAGCAGTCCCCAGGGAAGGGCCACTGAAGCTTTCTTT. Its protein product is CASSPQGRATEAFF.

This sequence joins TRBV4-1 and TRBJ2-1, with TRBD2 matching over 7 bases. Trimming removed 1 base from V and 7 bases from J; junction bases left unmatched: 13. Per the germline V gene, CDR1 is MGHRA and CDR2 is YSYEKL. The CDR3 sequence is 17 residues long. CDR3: CASSQVTRAGPGNEQFF. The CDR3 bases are TGCGCCAGCAGCCAAGTCACGAGAGCGGGGCCTGGGAATGAGCAGTTCTTC.

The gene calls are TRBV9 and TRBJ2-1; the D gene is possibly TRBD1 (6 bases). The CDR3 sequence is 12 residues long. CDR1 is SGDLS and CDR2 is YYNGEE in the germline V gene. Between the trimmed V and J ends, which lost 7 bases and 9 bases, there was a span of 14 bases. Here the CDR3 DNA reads TGTGCCAGCGGGGGAATAGGGGGTGAGCAGTTCTTC. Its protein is CASGGIGGEQFF.

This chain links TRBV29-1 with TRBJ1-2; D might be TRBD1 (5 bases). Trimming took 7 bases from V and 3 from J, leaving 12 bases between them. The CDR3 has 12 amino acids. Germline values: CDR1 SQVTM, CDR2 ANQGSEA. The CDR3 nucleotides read TGCAGCGGCAGGGTAGGGGACTATGGCTACACCTTC. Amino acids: CSGRVGDYGYTF.

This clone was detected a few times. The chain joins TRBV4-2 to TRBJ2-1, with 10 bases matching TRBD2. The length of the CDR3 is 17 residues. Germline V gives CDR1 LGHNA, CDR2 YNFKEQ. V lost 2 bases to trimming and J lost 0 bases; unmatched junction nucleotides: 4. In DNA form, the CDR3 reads TGTGCCAGCAGCCAAAAAGCTAGCGGGGGCTCCTACAATGAGCAGTTCTTC. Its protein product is CASSQKASGGSYNEQFF.

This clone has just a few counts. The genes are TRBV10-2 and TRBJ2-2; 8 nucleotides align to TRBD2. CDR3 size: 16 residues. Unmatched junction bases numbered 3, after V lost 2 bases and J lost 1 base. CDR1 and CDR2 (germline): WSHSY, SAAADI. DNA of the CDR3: TGCGCCAGCAGTGAGATGGCGGGGGGGAACACCGGGGAGCTGTTTTTT. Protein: CASSEMAGGNTGELFF.

DNA for the CDR3: TGTGCCAGCAGTTATAGGGGTTTCACTGAAGCTTTCTTT. It specifies CASSYRGFTEAFF. The chain uses TRBV6-5 and TRBJ1-1, with D possibly being TRBD1 (5 bases). Trimming pared 3 bases from V and 4 bases from J, leaving 9 bases between. This CDR3 has 13 residues. Germline CDR1 is MNHEY and CDR2 is SVGAGI.

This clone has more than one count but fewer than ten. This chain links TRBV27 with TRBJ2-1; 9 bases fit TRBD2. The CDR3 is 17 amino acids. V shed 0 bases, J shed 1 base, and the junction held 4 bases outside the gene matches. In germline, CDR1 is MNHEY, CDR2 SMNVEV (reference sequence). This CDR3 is CASSLSGLAPSYNEQFF. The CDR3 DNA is TGTGCCAGCAGTTTATCAGGACTAGCGCCTTCCTACAATGAGCAGTTCTTC.

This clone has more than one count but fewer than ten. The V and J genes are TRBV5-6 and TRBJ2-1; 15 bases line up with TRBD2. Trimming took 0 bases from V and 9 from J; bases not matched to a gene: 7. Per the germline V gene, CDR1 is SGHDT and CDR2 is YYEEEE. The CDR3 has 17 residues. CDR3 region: CASSLAGLAGGRSEQFF. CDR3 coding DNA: TGTGCCAGCAGCTTGGCTGGACTAGCGGGGGGGCGGAGTGAGCAGTTCTTC.

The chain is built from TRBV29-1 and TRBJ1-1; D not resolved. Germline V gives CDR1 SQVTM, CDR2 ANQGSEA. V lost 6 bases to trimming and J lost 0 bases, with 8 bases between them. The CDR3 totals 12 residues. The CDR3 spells CSVVFLNTEAFF. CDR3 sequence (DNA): TGCAGCGTCGTCTTTTTGAACACTGAAGCTTTCTTT.

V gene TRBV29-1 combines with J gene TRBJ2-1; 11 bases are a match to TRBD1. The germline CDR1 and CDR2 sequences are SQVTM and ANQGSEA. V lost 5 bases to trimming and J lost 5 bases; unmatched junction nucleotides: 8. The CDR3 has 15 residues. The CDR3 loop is CSVPRTGGVDNEQFF. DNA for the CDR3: TGCAGCGTTCCCCGGACAGGGGGCGTCGACAATGAGCAGTTCTTC.

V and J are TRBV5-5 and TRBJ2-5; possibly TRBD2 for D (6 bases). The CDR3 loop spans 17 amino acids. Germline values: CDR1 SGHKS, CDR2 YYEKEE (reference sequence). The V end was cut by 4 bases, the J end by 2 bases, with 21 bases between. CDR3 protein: CASSPLGGAGRQETQYF. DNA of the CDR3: TGTGCCAGCAGCCCGTTAGGCGGGGCGGGGAGACAAGAGACCCAGTACTTC.

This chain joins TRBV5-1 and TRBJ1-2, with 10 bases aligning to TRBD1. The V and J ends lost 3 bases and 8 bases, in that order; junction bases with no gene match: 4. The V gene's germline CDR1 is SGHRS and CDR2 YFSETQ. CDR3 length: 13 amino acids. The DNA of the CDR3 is TGCGCCAGCAGCTCCCCGGGACAGGGGGGCTACACCTTC. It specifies CASSSPGQGGYTF.

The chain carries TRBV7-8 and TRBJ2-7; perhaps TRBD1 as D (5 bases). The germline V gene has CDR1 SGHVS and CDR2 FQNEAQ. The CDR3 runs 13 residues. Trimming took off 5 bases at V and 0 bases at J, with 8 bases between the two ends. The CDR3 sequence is CASSRDSSYEQYV. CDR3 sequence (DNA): TGTGCCAGCAGCCGAGACAGCTCCTACGAGCAGTACGTC.

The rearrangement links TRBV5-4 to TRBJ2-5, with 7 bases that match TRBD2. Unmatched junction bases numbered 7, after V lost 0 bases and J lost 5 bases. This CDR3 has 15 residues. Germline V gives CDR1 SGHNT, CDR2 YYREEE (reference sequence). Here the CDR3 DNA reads TGTGCCAGCAGCTTGGGGGGCGCGGGGGTGGAGACCCAGTACTTC. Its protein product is CASSLGGAGVETQYF. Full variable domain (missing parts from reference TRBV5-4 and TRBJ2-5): ETGVTQSPTHLIKTRGQQVTLRCSSQSGHNTVSWYQQALGQGPQFIFQYYREEENGRGNFPPRFSGLQFPNYSSELNVNALELDDSALYLCASSLGGAGVETQYFGPGTRLLVL.

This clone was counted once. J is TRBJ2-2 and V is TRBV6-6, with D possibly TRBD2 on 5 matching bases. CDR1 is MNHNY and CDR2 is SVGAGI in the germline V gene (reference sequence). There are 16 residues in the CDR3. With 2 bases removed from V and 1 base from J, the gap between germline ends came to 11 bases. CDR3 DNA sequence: TGTGCCAGCAGTTACGACCGGGCGGGGAACACCGGGGAGCTGTTTTTT. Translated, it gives CASSYDRAGNTGELFF.

CDR3 nucleotide sequence: TGTGCCAGCAGTACTAGCTGGGAGACCCAGTACTTC. Its protein is CASSTSWETQYF. The rearrangement links TRBV14 to TRBJ2-5; TRBD2 is a possible D gene (6 bases). The CDR3 loop spans 12 amino acids. V dropped 6 bases and J dropped 5 bases, with 10 bases sitting between them. From germline, CDR1 is SGHDN and CDR2 FVKESK.

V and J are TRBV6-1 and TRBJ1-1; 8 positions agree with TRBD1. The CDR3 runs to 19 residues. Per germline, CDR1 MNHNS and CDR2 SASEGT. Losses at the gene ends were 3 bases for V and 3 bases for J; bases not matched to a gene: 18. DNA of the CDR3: TGTGCCAGCAGTGACTGGTTTGTCAGGGGGCGTGATTTGGACACTGAAGCTTTCTTT. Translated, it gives CASSDWFVRGRDLDTEAFF.

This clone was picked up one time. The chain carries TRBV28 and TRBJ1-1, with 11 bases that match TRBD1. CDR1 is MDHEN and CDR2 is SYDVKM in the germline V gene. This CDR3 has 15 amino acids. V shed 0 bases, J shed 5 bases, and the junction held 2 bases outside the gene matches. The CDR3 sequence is CASSLWGQGDTEAFF. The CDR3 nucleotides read TGTGCCAGCAGTTTATGGGGACAGGGGGATACTGAAGCTTTCTTT.

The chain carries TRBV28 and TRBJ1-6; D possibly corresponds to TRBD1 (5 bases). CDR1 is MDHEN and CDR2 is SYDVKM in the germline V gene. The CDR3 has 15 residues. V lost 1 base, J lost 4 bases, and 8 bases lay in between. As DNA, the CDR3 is TGTGCCAGCAGTTTATCCCGACAGTATAATTCACCCCTCCACTTT. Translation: CASSLSRQYNSPLHF.